The 15 T cell receptor beta chains below all came from one sample that was sequenced in a study of T cell responses to AZD1222 COVID-19 vaccine. Produced via immunoSEQ multiplex PCR; TCRdb's table is partial and in-frame only. The sample lists roughly 120,000 clones, roughly 90% occurring once. The sequencing used peripheral blood, collected on day 0 of AZD1222 vaccination. These receptors originate from an adult in good health.

The chain carries TRBV7-9 and TRBJ1-1; no definite D call. The V gene lost 8 bases and the J gene lost 3 bases, with 10 bases spanning the gap. This CDR3 is built from 12 residues. CDR1 is SEHNR and CDR2 is FQNEAQ in the germline V gene (reference sequence). The CDR3 DNA reads TGTGCCAGCGGGTCCGCCTACACTGAAGCTTTCTTT. As protein: CASGSAYTEAFF.

The rearrangement links TRBV7-6 to TRBJ1-3, with D maybe TRBD1 (5 bases). This CDR3 is 18 amino acids long. V dropped 1 base and J dropped 0 bases, with 16 bases sitting between them. Germline CDR1 SGHVS, CDR2 FNYEAQ. The DNA of the CDR3 is TGTGCCAGCAGCTTAGTCGACAGCTTCGATGCCTCTGGAAACACCATATATTTT. It is translated as CASSLVDSFDASGNTIYF.

The rearrangement uses TRBV12-3 or TRBV12-4 and TRBJ2-5, with 7 positions matching TRBD1. This CDR3 contains 13 residues. Unmatched junction bases numbered 6, after V lost 6 bases and J lost 5 bases. The CDR3 loop is CASSRDSKETQYF. Written as DNA, the CDR3 is TGTGCCAGCAGCAGGGACAGCAAGGAGACCCAGTACTTC.

This clone was detected only a few times. The chain joins TRBV5-1 to TRBJ2-3; D is uncertain. The V gene lost 4 bases and the J gene lost 2 bases, with 8 bases spanning the gap. Germline V gene lookup returns CDR1 SGHRS and CDR2 YFSETQ. The CDR3 loop spans 13 amino acids. The CDR3 is CASSTPPTDTQYF. The CDR3 DNA reads as TGCGCCAGCAGCACACCCCCCACAGATACGCAGTATTTT.

The gene calls are TRBV6-5 and TRBJ1-3, with no clear D. Germline assignment: CDR1 MNHEY and CDR2 SVGAGI. This CDR3 has 15 amino acids. Trimming removed 5 bases at V and 0 bases at J, with 11 bases between. CDR3 sequence: CASSRLGSSGNTIYF. The DNA of the CDR3 is TGTGCCAGCAGTCGCCTTGGGAGCTCTGGAAACACCATATATTTT.

CDR3 sequence: CASSFITGSYEQYF. The DNA of the CDR3 is TGTGCCAGCAGCTTTATCACAGGCTCCTACGAGCAGTACTTC. V gene TRBV11-1 combines with J gene TRBJ2-7; TRBD1 might be the D (5 bases). Germline V gene data show CDR1 as SGHAT and CDR2 as FQDESV (reference sequence). V was pared by 3 bases and J by 0 bases, with 9 bases between. The CDR3 extends over 14 amino acids.

This clone appeared a few times. Within the sample, other DNA sequences also encode this same CDR3. This sequence joins TRBV6-5 and TRBJ2-3, with 10 bases aligning to TRBD2. This CDR3 comprises 16 residues. In germline, CDR1 is MNHEY, CDR2 SVGAGI. The trim removed 3 bases at V and 2 bases at J, leaving 5 bases unmatched. The CDR3 spells CASSYSTSGATDTQYF. The DNA for the CDR3 is TGTGCCAGCAGTTATAGCACTAGCGGGGCCACAGATACGCAGTATTTT.

This clone was counted a few times. The rearrangement links TRBV27 to TRBJ2-1; D may be TRBD2 (7 bases). V lost 2 bases and J lost 6, with 14 bases in between. CDR1 MNHEY and CDR2 SMNVEV come from the germline V gene (reference sequence). This CDR3 has 15 residues. CDR3 DNA: TGTGCCAGCAGTTTACTAGGGAGGGGGGGCAATGAGCAGTTCTTC. Protein sequence: CASSLLGRGGNEQFF.

Of note for this clone: The identical CDR3 is also encoded by other nucleotide sequences in the sample. The chain uses TRBV5-1 and TRBJ2-2; D unresolved. V lost 0 bases and J 1 base, leaving 4 bases between the germline ends. The CDR3 totals 14 residues. Germline loops: CDR1 SGHRS, CDR2 YFSETQ. CDR3 protein: CASSLVGNTGELFF. CDR3 coding DNA: TGCGCCAGCAGCTTGGTTGGGAACACCGGGGAGCTGTTTTTT. Full variable domain (outside the CDR3, taken from reference TRBV5-1 and TRBJ2-2): KAGVTQTPRYLIKTRGQQVTLSCSPISGHRSVSWYQQTPGQGLQFLFEYFSETQRNKGNFPGRFSGRQFSNSRSEMNVSTLELGDSALYLCASSLVGNTGELFFGEGSRLTVL.

V and J are TRBV6-5 and TRBJ1-1; the D gene is possibly TRBD1 (6 bases). V lost 6 bases, J lost 2 bases, and 10 bases lay in between. The CDR3 sequence is 13 residues long. Looked up from germline, CDR1 is MNHEY and CDR2 is SVGAGI. CDR3 sequence reads: CASRGTLNTEAFF. For the CDR3, the DNA is TGTGCCAGCAGGGGGACACTAAACACTGAAGCTTTCTTT.

The chain joins TRBV7-2 to TRBJ1-1; D perhaps matches TRBD1 (5 bases). The CDR3 sequence is 15 residues long. Germline CDR1 reads SGHTA; CDR2 reads FQGNSA. Trimming left V 5 bases short and J 0 bases short, with 13 bases between. The CDR3 DNA reads TGTGCCAGCAGCCCCCAGGCGGGGGTGAACACTGAAGCTTTCTTT. Protein product: CASSPQAGVNTEAFF.

J is TRBJ1-6 and V is TRBV28; D is undetermined. V lost 7 bases, J lost 9 bases, and 19 bases lay in between. Germline CDR1 is MDHEN and CDR2 is SYDVKM. This CDR3 has 15 amino acids. The chain's CDR3 is CASTWSYLLGSPLHF. In DNA form, the CDR3 reads TGTGCCAGCACCTGGTCGTACCTCCTGGGTTCACCCCTCCACTTT.

This clone appeared a few times. This chain connects TRBV7-8 to TRBJ1-2; 7 nucleotides match TRBD1. V was pared by 0 bases and J by 1 base, with 11 bases of the junction left unmatched. Germline loops: CDR1 SGHVS, CDR2 FQNEAQ. The CDR3 is made up of 18 amino acids. The chain's CDR3 is CASSLAPSGTASNYGYTF. CDR3 sequence (DNA): TGTGCCAGCAGCTTAGCGCCATCCGGGACAGCGAGTAACTATGGCTACACCTTC. Full variable domain (outside the CDR3, taken from reference TRBV7-8 and TRBJ1-2): GAGVSQSPRYKVAKRGQDVALRCDPISGHVSLFWYQQALGQGPEFLTYFQNEAQLDKSGLPSDRFFAERPEGSVSTLKIQRTQQEDSAVYLCASSLAPSGTASNYGYTFGSGTRLTVV.

The sample holds one count of this clone. This chain joins TRBV5-1 and TRBJ1-3; D unresolved. CDR3 length: 14 amino acids. V dropped 2 bases and J dropped 2 bases, with 8 bases sitting between them. The germline CDR1 and CDR2 sequences are SGHRS and YFSETQ. The CDR3 is CASSFGRAGNTIYF. CDR3 coding DNA: TGCGCCAGCAGCTTTGGTAGGGCTGGAAACACCATATATTTT.

The chain recombines TRBV3-1 (or the pseudogene TRBV3-2) with TRBJ1-6; 9 bases map to TRBD1. There are 14 residues in the CDR3. With 3 bases clipped from V and 13 bases from J, the junction kept 7 bases outside the gene matches. The germline gives CDR1 LGHDT, CDR2 YNNKEL (reference sequence). The CDR3 DNA reads as TGTGCCAGCAGCCACCCCGGGACAGGGCTTCCCCTCCACTTT. This encodes CASSHPGTGLPLHF.